Below, 16 T cell receptor beta chains from the same sample are listed, as sequenced in a study of shared clonotypes between healthy human individuals. TCRdb's table, derived via immunoSEQ multiplex PCR, lists solely in-frame clones and lacks some. The sample lists some 2.3 million clones; more than 80% were seen once. The sample taken for sequencing was naive CD4+ T cells from PBMCs. Sample subset: CD45RA+ positively selected. The receptors here all came from a man between 18 and 29 years old in good health. Some clones in this sample may be carry-over from other donors' samples.

This rearrangement joins TRBV9 to TRBJ1-5, with D unclear. Germline CDR1 and CDR2: SGDLS and YYNGEE. Trimming removed 0 bases from V and 3 bases from J, with 10 bases in between. This CDR3 is 15 amino acids long. The CDR3 loop reads CASSVGVSLNQPQHF. CDR3 nucleotides: TGTGCCAGCAGCGTAGGTGTCAGTCTCAATCAGCCCCAGCATTTT.

The chain is built from TRBV5-6 and TRBJ1-3, with 10 bases lining up with TRBD1. The germline V gene has CDR1 SGHDT and CDR2 YYEEEE. This CDR3 comprises 16 residues. V lost 4 bases, J lost 1 base, and 5 bases stayed unmatched. The CDR3 loop is CASSLDRGPSGNTIYF. The CDR3 nucleotides are TGTGCCAGCAGCCTAGACAGGGGGCCTTCTGGAAACACCATATATTTT. Together with reference TRBV5-6 and TRBJ1-3, the CDR3 gives the full variable domain: DAGVTQSPTHLIKTRGQQVTLRCSPKSGHDTVSWYQQALGQGPQFIFQYYEEEERQRGNFPDRFSGHQFPNYSSELNVNALLLGDSALYLCASSLDRGPSGNTIYFGEGSWLTVV.

The chain has TRBV28 and TRBJ2-1; the match to TRBD1 covers 9 bases. J lost 10 bases, V lost 5 bases, and 15 bases had no gene match. The CDR3 is 16 amino acids. Per the germline V gene, CDR1 is MDHEN and CDR2 is SYDVKM. The chain's CDR3 is CASSRTGTGPQGEQFF. The CDR3 bases are TGTGCCAGCAGTAGAACCGGGACAGGGCCGCAAGGAGAGCAGTTCTTC.

This chain uses TRBV5-4 with TRBJ2-5; 16 bases match TRBD2. CDR1 and CDR2 (germline): SGHNT, YYREEE (reference sequence). V shed 4 bases and J 2 bases; nucleotides not matched to a gene: 5. The CDR3 runs 17 residues. The CDR3 reads CASSPGLAGGFQETQYF. The CDR3 nucleotides are TGTGCCAGCAGCCCGGGACTAGCGGGAGGGTTTCAAGAGACCCAGTACTTC.

V and J are TRBV11-2 and TRBJ2-7; 11 bases map to TRBD2. Germline V gives CDR1 SGHAT, CDR2 FQNNGV. Trimming at V came to 5 bases and at J to 2 bases, leaving 5 bases not matched to a gene. There are 15 residues in the CDR3. The chain's CDR3 is CASSRTSGGTYEQYF. The CDR3 nucleotides are TGTGCCAGCAGCCGAACTAGCGGGGGTACCTACGAGCAGTACTTC.

The chain is built from TRBV27 and TRBJ2-7, with TRBD2 matching 10 bases. CDR1 MNHEY and CDR2 SMNVEV come from the germline V gene (reference sequence). Losses at the gene ends were 5 bases for V and 5 bases for J; bases not matched to a gene: 9. CDR3 length: 15 amino acids. The CDR3 protein is CASSPLAGPFHEQYF. The DNA of the CDR3 is TGTGCCAGCAGTCCACTAGCGGGACCCTTCCACGAGCAGTACTTC.

V and J are TRBV18 and TRBJ1-1; TRBD1 agrees at 9 bases. Germline V lookup: CDR1 KGHSH, CDR2 LQKENI. The CDR3 sequence is 15 residues long. V dropped 0 bases and J dropped 5; count of bases not matched to a gene: 4. CDR3 nucleotides: TGTGCCAGCTCACCACCCGGGACAGGGATGACTGAAGCTTTCTTT. Protein: CASSPPGTGMTEAFF.

The V gene is TRBV27, the J gene TRBJ2-7; D is uncertain. This CDR3 spans 14 amino acids. Between the trimmed V and J ends, which lost 5 bases and 4 bases, there was a span of 15 bases. CDR1 and CDR2 (germline): MNHEY, SMNVEV (reference sequence). CDR3 loop: CASSPGSYRYEQYF. CDR3 bases: TGTGCCAGCAGTCCCGGCAGCTATCGTTACGAGCAGTACTTC.

This sequence joins TRBV28 and TRBJ1-2; TRBD1 is a possible D gene (5 bases). The germline V and J ends were trimmed by 7 bases and 6 bases, with 9 bases remaining between them. The CDR3 has 11 amino acids. Germline CDR1 and CDR2: MDHEN and SYDVKM. The CDR3 nucleotides are TGTGCCAGCATTGGCAGGGATGGCTACACCTTC. It encodes CASIGRDGYTF.

The chain couples TRBV19 to TRBJ1-1; D is undetermined. Germline V gives CDR1 LNHDA, CDR2 SQIVND (reference sequence). The CDR3 has 13 residues. V lost 7 bases and J 6 bases, leaving 15 bases between the germline ends. The chain's CDR3 is CASNLDSSAEAFF. The CDR3 DNA reads as TGTGCCAGTAATCTAGACTCCTCAGCTGAAGCTTTCTTT.

The V gene is TRBV25-1, the J gene TRBJ2-1; D not certain. Trimming pared 2 bases from V and 7 bases from J, leaving 6 bases between. CDR1 is MGHDK and CDR2 is SYGVNS in the germline V gene. The CDR3 is 12 amino acids. CDR3 nucleotide sequence: TGTGCCAGCAGTGAAGGATGGAATGAGCAGTTCTTC. Amino acids: CASSEGWNEQFF.

With respect to this clone: One end of the junction does not line up with germline, which may come from a read error. The genes are TRBV7-3 and TRBJ1-1; D is unresolved. Germline assignment: CDR1 SGHTA and CDR2 FQGTGA. The CDR3 length is 14 residues. The CDR3 coding sequence is TGTGCCAGCAGCCTAACTGCTACGAACACTGAAGCTTTCTTT. Protein product: CASSLTATNTEAFF.

The sample holds one count of this clone. The chain carries TRBV15 and TRBJ1-1; D is unclear. The CDR3 is 14 residues long. CDR1 and CDR2 (germline): LNHNV, YYDKDF (reference sequence). V was clipped by 0 bases and J by 1 base, with 6 bases between them. The CDR3 sequence: CATSREWGNTEAFF. CDR3 bases: TGTGCCACCAGCAGAGAATGGGGGAACACTGAAGCTTTCTTT. The whole variable domain, remainder taken from reference TRBV15 and TRBJ1-1, is DAMVIQNPRYQVTQFGKPVTLSCSQTLNHNVMYWYQQKSSQAPKLLFHYYDKDFNNEADTPDNFQSRRPNTSFCFLDIRSPGLGDTAMYLCATSREWGNTEAFFGQGTRLTVV.

This chain joins TRBV6-5 and TRBJ2-1; D possibly corresponds to TRBD2 (6 bases). This CDR3 spans 12 amino acids. Germline values: CDR1 MNHEY, CDR2 SVGAGI. The V end lost 10 bases, the J end lost 3 bases, and 10 bases lay between the germline ends. The CDR3 loop reads CATRGYYNEQFF. The CDR3 coding sequence is TGTGCCACACGGGGGTACTACAATGAGCAGTTCTTC.

Concerning this clone: The sample carries other DNA sequences with the same CDR3. This chain connects TRBV30 to TRBJ1-5; D not certain. This CDR3 spans 15 amino acids. Trimming cost V 1 base and J 0 bases, with 10 bases left between them. Germline CDR1 reads GTSNPN; CDR2 reads SVGIG (reference sequence). CDR3 DNA sequence: TGTGCCTGGAGTGAGGGCACAAATAGCAATCAGCCCCAGCATTTT. Amino acids: CAWSEGTNSNQPQHF.

CDR3 in DNA: TGCGCCAGCAGCCAAGCTGTCCGTTTAGCGGGAGACACCGGGGAGCTGTTTTTT. Translated, it gives CASSQAVRLAGDTGELFF. The chain combines TRBV4-1 with TRBJ2-2, with 9 bases matching TRBD2. Germline loops: CDR1 MGHRA, CDR2 YSYEKL. The CDR3 length is 18 residues. The J segment lost 3 bases and the V segment lost 1 base, leaving 9 bases of the junction unmatched.